The clone carrying this TCR beta chain has more than one count but fewer than ten. Germline assignment: CDR1 SEHNR and CDR2 FQNEAQ (reference sequence). V lost 7 bases to trimming and J lost 2 bases; unmatched junction nucleotides: 9. This CDR3 is 15 amino acids long. Only in-frame clones appear in the TCRdb table, and some are missing; sequencing was by immunoSEQ multiplex PCR. The repertoire holds about 11,000 clones, with almost 70% as singletons. The data originate from a study of CD4+ T cells in melanoma. Sequenced sample: cells from a culture (not recorded whether cultured in vitro). The chain couples TRBV7-9 to TRBJ1-2, with TRBD1 matching over 8 bases. The TCR was taken from a human donor with melanoma. In DNA, the CDR3 is TGTGCCAGCACCCCCGGGACAGGACGGAACTATGGCTACACCTTC. Its translation is CASTPGTGRNYGYTF.